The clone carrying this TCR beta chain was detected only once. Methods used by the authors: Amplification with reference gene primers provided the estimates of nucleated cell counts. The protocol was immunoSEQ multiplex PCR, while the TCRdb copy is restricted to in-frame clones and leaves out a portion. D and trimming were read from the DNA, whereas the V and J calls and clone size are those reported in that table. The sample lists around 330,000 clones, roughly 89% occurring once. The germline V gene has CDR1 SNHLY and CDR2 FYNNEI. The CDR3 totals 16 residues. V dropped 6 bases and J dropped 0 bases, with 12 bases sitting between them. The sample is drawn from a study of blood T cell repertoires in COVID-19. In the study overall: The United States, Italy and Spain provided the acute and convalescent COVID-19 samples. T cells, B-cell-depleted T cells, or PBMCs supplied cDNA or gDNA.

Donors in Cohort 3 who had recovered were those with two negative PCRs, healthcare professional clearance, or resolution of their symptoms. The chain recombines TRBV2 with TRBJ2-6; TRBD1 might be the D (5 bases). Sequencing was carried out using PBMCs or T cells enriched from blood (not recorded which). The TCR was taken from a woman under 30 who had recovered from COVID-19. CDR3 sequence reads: CASSLLRGSGANVLTF. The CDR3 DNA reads TGTGCCAGCAGCCTACTTAGGGGCTCTGGGGCCAACGTCCTGACTTTC.